This section outlines one T cell receptor (beta chain) sequence together with its context. The sample belongs to a study of shared clonotypes between healthy human individuals. Sequenced by immunoSEQ multiplex PCR; TCRdb stores in-frame clones only, minus some. This sample has 2,500,000 or so clones, with just under 95% found just once. Germline V gene data show CDR1 as SNHLY and CDR2 as FYNNEI. Germline trimming cut 6 bases from V and 3 bases from J; bases unmatched to any gene: 5. The CDR3 consists of 15 residues. Sequences were obtained from naive CD4+ T cells from PBMCs. Specified subset: CD45RA+ positively selected. This chain joins TRBV2 and TRBJ1-4; 9 nucleotides agree with TRBD1. This clonotype was sampled from a man younger than 35 in good health. Some clones in this sample may be carry-over from other donors' samples. CDR3 DNA: TGTGCCAGCAGGGGACAGGGTCTGGCTAATGAAAAACTGTTTTTT. Translation gives CASRGQGLANEKLFF.